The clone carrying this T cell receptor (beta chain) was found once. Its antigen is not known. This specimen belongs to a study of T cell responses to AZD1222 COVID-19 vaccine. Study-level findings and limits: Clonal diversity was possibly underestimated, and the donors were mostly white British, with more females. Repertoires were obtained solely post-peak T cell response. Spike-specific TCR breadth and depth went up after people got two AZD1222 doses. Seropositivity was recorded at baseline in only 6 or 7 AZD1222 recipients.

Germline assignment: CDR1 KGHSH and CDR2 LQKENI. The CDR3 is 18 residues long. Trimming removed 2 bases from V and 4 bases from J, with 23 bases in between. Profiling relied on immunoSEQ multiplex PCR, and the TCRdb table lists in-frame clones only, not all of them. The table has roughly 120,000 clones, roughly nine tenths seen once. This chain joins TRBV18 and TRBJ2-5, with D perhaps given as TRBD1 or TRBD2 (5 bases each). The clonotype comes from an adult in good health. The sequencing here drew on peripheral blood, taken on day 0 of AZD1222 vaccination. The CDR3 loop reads CASSPASQGTIIGETQYF. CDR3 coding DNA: TGTGCCAGCTCACCAGCTAGCCAGGGTACCATCATAGGAGAGACCCAGTACTTC.